This T cell receptor beta chain was recorded in a study of shared clonotypes between healthy human individuals. In germline, CDR1 is SGHNT, CDR2 YYREEE (reference sequence). This CDR3 spans 11 amino acids. Trimming left V 1 base short and J 6 bases short, with 3 bases between. As for this clone: Different DNA sequences within this sample yield the same CDR3.

Researchers ran the assay at a deep level. The authors ran unsorted PBMC replicate PCRs on roughly 330 ng DNA, some 30,000 T cell genomes. Generated by immunoSEQ multiplex PCR, the TCRdb table keeps only in-frame clones and is missing some. The sample shows roughly 510,000 clones, about 80% of them seen only once. The chain links TRBV5-4 to TRBJ2-3; D ambiguous. The sequenced material came from PBMCs. The source is a middle-aged woman in good health. Some clones in this sample may be carry-over from other donors' samples. The CDR3 loop is CASSLLDTQYF. CDR3 coding DNA: TGTGCCAGCAGCTTGTTGGATACGCAGTATTTT.